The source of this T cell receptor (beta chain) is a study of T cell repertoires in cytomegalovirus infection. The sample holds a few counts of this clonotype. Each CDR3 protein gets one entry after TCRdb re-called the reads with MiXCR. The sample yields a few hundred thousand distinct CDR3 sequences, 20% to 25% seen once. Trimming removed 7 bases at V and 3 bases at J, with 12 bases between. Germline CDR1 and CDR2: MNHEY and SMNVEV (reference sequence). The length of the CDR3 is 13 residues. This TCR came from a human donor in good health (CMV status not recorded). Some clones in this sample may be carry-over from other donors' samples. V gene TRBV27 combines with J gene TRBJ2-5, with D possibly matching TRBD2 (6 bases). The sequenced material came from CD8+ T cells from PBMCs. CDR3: CASTRSGEETQYF. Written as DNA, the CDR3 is TGTGCCAGCACACGATCGGGGGAAGAGACCCAGTACTTC.